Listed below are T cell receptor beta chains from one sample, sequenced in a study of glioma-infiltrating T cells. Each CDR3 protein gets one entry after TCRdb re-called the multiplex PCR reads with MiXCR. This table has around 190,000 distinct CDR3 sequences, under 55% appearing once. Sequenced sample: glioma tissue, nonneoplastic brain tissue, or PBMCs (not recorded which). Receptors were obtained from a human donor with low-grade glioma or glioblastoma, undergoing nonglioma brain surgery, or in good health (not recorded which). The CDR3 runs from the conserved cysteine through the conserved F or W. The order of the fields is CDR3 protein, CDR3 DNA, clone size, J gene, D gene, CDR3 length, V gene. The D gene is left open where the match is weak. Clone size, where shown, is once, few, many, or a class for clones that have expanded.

CDR3aa: CASRFQRANYGYTF; CDR3nt: TGCGCCAGCCGGTTCCAGAGAGCTAACTATGGCTACACCTTC; abundance: few; j_gene: TRBJ1-2; d_gene: -; len: 14; v_gene: TRBV5-1
CDR3aa: CASSRRSQGYEQYF; CDR3nt: TGTGCCAGCAGTCGGAGGAGCCAAGGCTACGAGCAGTACTTC; abundance: many; j_gene: TRBJ2-7; d_gene: -; len: 14; v_gene: TRBV27
CDR3aa: CSVLSEPGTDTQYF; CDR3nt: TGCAGTGTTCTCTCGGAGCCAGGCACAGATACGCAGTATTTT; abundance: many; j_gene: TRBJ2-3; d_gene: -; len: 14; v_gene: TRBV20-1
CDR3aa: CAIRTGEDTQYF; CDR3nt: TGTGCCATACGGACAGGGGAGGATACGCAGTATTTT; abundance: -; j_gene: TRBJ2-3; d_gene: TRBD1; len: 12; v_gene: TRBV6-1
CDR3aa: CASSLGTVPQAFF; CDR3nt: TGTGCCAGCAGTTTAGGGACAGTCCCCCAAGCTTTCTTT; abundance: medium-sized; j_gene: TRBJ1-1; d_gene: TRBD1; len: 13; v_gene: TRBV28
CDR3aa: CASSLDRTGSGIQYF; CDR3nt: TGTGCCAGCAGTTTGGACAGGACAGGATCGGGCATTCAGTACTTC; abundance: few; j_gene: TRBJ2-4; d_gene: TRBD1; len: 15; v_gene: TRBV12-3/TRBV12-4
CDR3aa: CASSEYVLTEGDTQYF; CDR3nt: TGTGCCAGCAGTGAATATGTTTTGACAGAGGGAGATACGCAGTATTTT; abundance: -; j_gene: TRBJ2-3; d_gene: -; len: 16; v_gene: TRBV25-1
CDR3aa: CASSPRSSRINEEFF; CDR3nt: TGTGCCAGCAGTCCTAGGAGCTCCCGTATCAATGAGGAGTTCTTC; abundance: -; j_gene: TRBJ2-1; d_gene: -; len: 15; v_gene: TRBV6-2/TRBV6-3
CDR3aa: CSARAYGVSYNEQFF; CDR3nt: TGCAGTGCGAGAGCCTACGGGGTCTCCTACAATGAGCAGTTCTTC; abundance: many; j_gene: TRBJ2-1; d_gene: -; len: 15; v_gene: TRBV20-1
CDR3aa: CASSLRLAGAYNEQFF; CDR3nt: TGTGCCAGCAGCTTACGTCTAGCGGGGGCCTACAATGAGCAGTTCTTC; abundance: few; j_gene: TRBJ2-1; d_gene: TRBD2; len: 16; v_gene: TRBV7-2
CDR3aa: CASSITHTQYF; CDR3nt: TGTGCCAGTAGTATTACACATACGCAGTATTTT; abundance: -; j_gene: TRBJ2-3; d_gene: -; len: 11; v_gene: TRBV19
CDR3aa: CACSLGGGLNSQLYGYTF; CDR3nt: TGTGCCTGCAGTTTAGGAGGGGGACTAAATTCGCAGTTATATGGCTACACCTTC; abundance: -; j_gene: TRBJ1-2; d_gene: -; len: 18; v_gene: TRBV27
CDR3aa: CASSLFLLGRHTEAFF; CDR3nt: TGTGCCAGCAGTTTATTTCTTCTGGGCAGACACACTGAAGCTTTCTTT; abundance: many; j_gene: TRBJ1-1; d_gene: -; len: 16; v_gene: TRBV28
CDR3aa: CSARGLGLSVTYEQYF; CDR3nt: TGCAGTGCTAGAGGCCTAGGACTATCGGTCACCTACGAGCAGTACTTC; abundance: -; j_gene: TRBJ2-7; d_gene: -; len: 16; v_gene: TRBV20-1
CDR3aa: CASSLDPLANYGHTF; CDR3nt: TGTGCCAGCAGCTTAGACCCGTTAGCTAACTATGGCCACACCTTC; abundance: -; j_gene: TRBJ1-2; d_gene: -; len: 15; v_gene: TRBV11-3
CDR3aa: CASSQAVGGTYYYEQYF; CDR3nt: TGTGCCAGCAGCCAAGCGGTAGGCGGGACCTACTACTACGAGCAGTACTTC; abundance: many; j_gene: TRBJ2-7; d_gene: -; len: 17; v_gene: TRBV14